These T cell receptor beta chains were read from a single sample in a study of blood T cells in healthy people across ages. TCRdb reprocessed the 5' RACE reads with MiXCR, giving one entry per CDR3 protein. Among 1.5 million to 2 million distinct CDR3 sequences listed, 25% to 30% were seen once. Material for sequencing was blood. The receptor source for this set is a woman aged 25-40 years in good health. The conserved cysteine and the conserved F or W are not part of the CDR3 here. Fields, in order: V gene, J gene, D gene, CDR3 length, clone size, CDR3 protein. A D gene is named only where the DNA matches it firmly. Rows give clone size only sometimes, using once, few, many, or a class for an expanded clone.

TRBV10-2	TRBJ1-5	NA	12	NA	ASSENGMGQPQH
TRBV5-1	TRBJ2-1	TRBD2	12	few	ASSFWREPDEQF
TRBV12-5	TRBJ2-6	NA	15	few	ASGLPEVRRGANVLT
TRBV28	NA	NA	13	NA	ASRVSSGAKNIQY
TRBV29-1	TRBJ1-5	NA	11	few	SVVDGLNQPQH
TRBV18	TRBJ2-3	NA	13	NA	ASSPRVSTPDTQY
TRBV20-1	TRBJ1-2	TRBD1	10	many	SATQGARGYT
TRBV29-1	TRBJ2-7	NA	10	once	SGDGSSYEQY
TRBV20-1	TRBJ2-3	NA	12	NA	SARGRPFGDTQY
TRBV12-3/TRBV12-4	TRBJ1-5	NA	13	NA	ASSPGQISDQPQH
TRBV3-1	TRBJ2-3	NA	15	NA	ASDRRQGGKGTDTQY
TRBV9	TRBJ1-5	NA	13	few	ASSVGTEANQPQH
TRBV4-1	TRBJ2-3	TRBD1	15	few	ASSQTGTGGGTDTQY
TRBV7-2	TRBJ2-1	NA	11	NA	ASSLVAFYEQF
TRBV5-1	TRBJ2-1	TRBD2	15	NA	ASSGGTSGGVYNEQF
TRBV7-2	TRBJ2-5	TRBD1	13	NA	ASSRHRGLEETQY
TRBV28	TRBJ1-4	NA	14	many	ASSLISATTNEKLF
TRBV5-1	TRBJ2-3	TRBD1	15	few	ASTGTGRNSGTDTQY
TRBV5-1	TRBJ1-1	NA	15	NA	ASSSRPWGARHTEAF
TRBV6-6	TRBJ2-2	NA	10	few	ASYVNTGELF
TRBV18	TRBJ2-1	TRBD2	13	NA	ASSPAGGPSNEQF
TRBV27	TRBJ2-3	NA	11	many	ASSRGAVDTQY
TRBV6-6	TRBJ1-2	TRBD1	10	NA	ASTQGRLGYT
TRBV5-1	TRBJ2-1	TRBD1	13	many	ASSFRDRPNNEQF
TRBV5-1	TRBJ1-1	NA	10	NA	ASMSTNTEAF
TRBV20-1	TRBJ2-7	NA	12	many	SARGQIVSHEQY
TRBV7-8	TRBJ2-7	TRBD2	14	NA	ASSLESASGAYEQY